The clone carrying this T cell receptor beta chain came up once. What it binds is unknown. These data come from a study of CD8 T cells in Susac syndrome. Study background: Patients with Susac syndrome were therapy-naive, treated with corticosteroids, or treated with intravenous immunoglobulin alone when blood was collected. Findings and limits, study-wide: The study conceded that its TCR sequencing and HLA analysis involved relatively few individuals.

An input of roughly 0.5 to 1 ug of RNA was subjected to reverse transcription using random hexamers. MiXCR, run by TCRdb on the immunoSEQ multiplex PCR reads, gives a single entry per CDR3 protein. Of over 100,000 distinct CDR3 sequences in the sample, roughly 95% were seen once. The CDR3 is made up of 14 amino acids. Germline CDR1 is SGHRS and CDR2 is YFSETQ. The J segment lost 4 bases and the V segment lost 5 bases, leaving 4 bases of the junction unmatched. This receptor was obtained from a human donor with Susac syndrome. The sample consisted of CD4+ T cells from PBMCs. V gene TRBV5-1 combines with J gene TRBJ2-5; TRBD1 agrees at 11 bases. CDR3 in amino acids: CASRSGQGAETQYF. The CDR3 DNA reads TGCGCCAGCAGATCCGGACAGGGGGCAGAGACCCAGTACTTC. Full variable domain (rest looked up from reference TRBV5-1 and TRBJ2-5): KAGVTQTPRYLIKTRGQQVTLSCSPISGHRSVSWYQQTPGQGLQFLFEYFSETQRNKGNFPGRFSGRQFSNSRSEMNVSTLELGDSALYLCASRSGQGAETQYFGPGTRLLVL.